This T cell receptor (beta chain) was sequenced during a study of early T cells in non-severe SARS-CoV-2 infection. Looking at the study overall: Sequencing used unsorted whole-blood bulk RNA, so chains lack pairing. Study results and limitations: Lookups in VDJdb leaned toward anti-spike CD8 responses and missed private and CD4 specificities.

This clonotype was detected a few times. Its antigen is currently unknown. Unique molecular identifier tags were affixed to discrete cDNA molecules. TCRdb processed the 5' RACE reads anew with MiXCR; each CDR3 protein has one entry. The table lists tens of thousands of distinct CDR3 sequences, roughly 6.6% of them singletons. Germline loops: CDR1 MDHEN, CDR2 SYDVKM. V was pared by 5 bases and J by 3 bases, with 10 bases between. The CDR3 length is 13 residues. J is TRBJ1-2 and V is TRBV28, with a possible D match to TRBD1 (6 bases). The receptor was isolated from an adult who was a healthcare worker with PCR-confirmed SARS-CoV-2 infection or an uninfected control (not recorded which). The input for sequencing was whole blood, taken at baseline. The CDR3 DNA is TGTGCCAGCAGTCCACAGGGACACTATGGCTACACCTTC. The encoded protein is CASSPQGHYGYTF.